The present T cell receptor (beta chain) was sequenced within a study of graft-versus-host responses after intestinal transplantation. Study context: Transplantation in recipients was multivisceral, liver-intestinal, or isolated intestinal.

Profiling relied on immunoSEQ multiplex PCR, and the TCRdb table lists in-frame clones only, not all of them. The table lists 96,000 or so clones, 92% of them singletons. Remarks on this clone: Antigen: not known.

The sample consisted of unstimulated CD4+ T cells sorted from spleen or lymph node cells, taken before intestinal transplant. The receptor was isolated from a human donor who received an intestinal transplant.

The CDR3 here is CASSGRPGQNMEQYF. CDR3 DNA sequence: TGTGCCAGCAGTGGACGACCGGGACAGAATATGGAGCAGTACTTC. The chain is built from TRBV6-1 and TRBJ2-7; TRBD1 aligns across 7 bases. The germline gives CDR1 MNHNS, CDR2 SASEGT. V shed 4 bases and J 7 bases; nucleotides not matched to a gene: 13. The length of the CDR3 is 15 residues.